A selection of T cell receptor beta chains follows, all from one sample in a study of CD8 T cells in ankylosing spondylitis. TCRdb redid the calling of the 5' RACE reads with MiXCR, one entry per CDR3 protein. The profile covers roughly 150,000 distinct CDR3 sequences, with 8.5% to 10% appearing a single time and roughly 16% taken by the ten largest. The specimen sequenced was blood, either unsorted or a sorted T cell fraction (not recorded which). The receptor source for this set is a female donor with ankylosing spondylitis or in good health (not recorded which). Each CDR3 is given with its conserved first and last residue. A D gene is named only where the DNA matches it firmly. Clone size is given for some rows only: seen once, a few or many times, or a class if the clone is expanded.

TRBV6-5	.	many	TRBJ1-1	TGTGCCAGCAGTTACGCAGGAACTGAAGCTTTCTTT	CASSYAGTEAFF
TRBV19	.	.	TRBJ2-3	TGTGCCAGTAGTATAGGTCCGTACCCCGGAGATACGCAGTATTTT	CASSIGPYPGDTQYF
TRBV6-2/TRBV6-3	.	many	TRBJ2-1	TGTGCCAGCAACCAAAGACAGGTCTGGGATGAGCAGTTCTTC	CASNQRQVWDEQFF
TRBV6-1	TRBD1	few	TRBJ2-7	TGTGCCACCCTCGGACAGGGCAGCTCCTACGAGCAGTACTTC	CATLGQGSSYEQYF
TRBV9	.	many	TRBJ2-2	TGTGCCAGCAGCGTAGGGAAAGGGGAGCTGTTTTTT	CASSVGKGELFF
TRBV6-1	TRBD1	many	TRBJ2-2	TGTGCCAGCAGTGAAGATAAGACAGGGGGCGCGCGGGAAAAGAACACCGGGGAGCTGTTTTTT	CASSEDKTGGAREKNTGELFF
TRBV12-3/TRBV12-4	.	many	TRBJ2-3	TGTGCCAGCAGTTTTGGGGTTTTGGATACGCAGTATTTT	CASSFGVLDTQYF
TRBV27	.	few	TRBJ2-1	TGTGCCAGCAGTGGGGGCCCGAGCTCCTACAATGAGCAGTTCTTC	CASSGGPSSYNEQFF
TRBV27	.	.	TRBJ2-7	TGTGCCAGCAGTTTAAGGCCGTTCTCCTACGAGCAGTACTTC	CASSLRPFSYEQYF
TRBV27	.	.	TRBJ1-2	TGTGCCACATCGTCAGGCGACCTCTATGGCTACACCTTC	CATSSGDLYGYTF
TRBV5-1	.	many	TRBJ2-7	TGCGCCAGCAGCTTGTCAGGGCCGTCGAAAGAGCAGTACTTC	CASSLSGPSKEQYF
TRBV25-1	.	few	TRBJ1-1	TGTGCCAGCAGTGAATATTTTATCGAGGACACTGAAGCTTTCTTT	CASSEYFIEDTEAFF
TRBV30	.	.	TRBJ2-7	TGTGCCTGGAGCCCTCTTTCGGAGGAGCAGTACTTC	CAWSPLSEEQYF
TRBV24-1	TRBD2	few	TRBJ2-3	TGTGCCACCAGTGATTTGAGAATTAGCGGGAGGTGGGGCACAGATACGCAGTATTTT	CATSDLRISGRWGTDTQYF
TRBV5-6	.	.	TRBJ2-7	TGTGCCAGCAGCCGTCCAGATTTATACGAGCAGTACTTC	CASSRPDLYEQYF
TRBV24-1	.	many	TRBJ2-3	TGTGCCACCAGTGACCCCAAGGGACCGTGGGGCCCAGATACGCAGTATTTT	CATSDPKGPWGPDTQYF
TRBV7-9	TRBD2	.	TRBJ2-3	TGTGCCAGCAGCTTAGCGGGGATAGCGGGACACACAGATACGCAGTATTTT	CASSLAGIAGHTDTQYF
TRBV4-2	TRBD2	few	TRBJ2-1	TGTGCCAGCAGCCAGTTAGCGGGGCCAAACAATGAGCAGTTCTTC	CASSQLAGPNNEQFF
TRBV4-3	.	many	TRBJ2-4	TGCGCCAGCAGCCAAGGATCCCCCCTATTGGAAGCCAAAAACATTCAGTACTTC	CASSQGSPLLEAKNIQYF
TRBV28	.	few	TRBJ2-5	TGTGCCAGCAGTATAGATGGACATGGGGCGACCCAGTACTTC	CASSIDGHGATQYF
TRBV20-1	.	few	TRBJ2-5	TGCAGTGCTAGAGATGGGGCAGGGTCGGAGACCCAGTACTTC	CSARDGAGSETQYF
TRBV29-1	.	once	TRBJ2-2	TGCAGCGTTGAGGTCGGGGGTTCAAACACCGGGGAGCTGTTTTTT	CSVEVGGSNTGELFF
TRBV20-1	.	few	TRBJ1-2	TGCAGTGCTCAAACCAGGACAGCCCTAACCTTC	CSAQTRTALTF
TRBV11-2	.	.	TRBJ2-2	TGTGCCAGCAGCTTAGTCGTAGGATTTAAAGACCGGGAGCTGTTTTTT	CASSLVVGFKDRELFF